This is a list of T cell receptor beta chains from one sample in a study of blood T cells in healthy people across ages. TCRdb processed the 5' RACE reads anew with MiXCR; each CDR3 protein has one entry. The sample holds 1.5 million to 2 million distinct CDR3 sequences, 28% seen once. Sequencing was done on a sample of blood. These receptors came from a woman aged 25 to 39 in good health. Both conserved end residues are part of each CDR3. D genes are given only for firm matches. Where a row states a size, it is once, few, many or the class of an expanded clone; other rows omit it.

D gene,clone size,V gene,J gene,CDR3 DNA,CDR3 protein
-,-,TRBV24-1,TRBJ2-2,TGTGCCACCAGTGACATGACAGTTAACACCGGGGAGCTGTTTTTT,CATSDMTVNTGELFF
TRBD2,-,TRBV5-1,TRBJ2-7,TGCGCCAGCAGCTTGGATACGCGCGGGAGGTCGAACGAGCAGTACTTC,CASSLDTRGRSNEQYF
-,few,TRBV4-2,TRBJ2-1,TGTGCCAGCAGCCAAGATACCAAATACAATGAGCAGTTCTTC,CASSQDTKYNEQFF
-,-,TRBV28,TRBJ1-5,TGTGCCAGCAGGCCTACAGGAGGGAGGTCGGTGGGAGCCCAGCATTTT,CASRPTGGRSVGAQHF
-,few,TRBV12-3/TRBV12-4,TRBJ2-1,TGTGCCAGCTCGCCGCGGGGCGGAGAGTGGGAGCAGTTCTTC,CASSPRGGEWEQFF
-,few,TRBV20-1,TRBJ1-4,TGCAGTGCTACAATCCTTCAGAATGAAAAACTGTTTTTT,CSATILQNEKLFF
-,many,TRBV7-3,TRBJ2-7,TGTGCCAGCAGCAGACCCGACCAAACCCCCACCGAGCAGTACTTC,CASSRPDQTPTEQYF
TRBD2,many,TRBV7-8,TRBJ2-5,TGTGCCAGCAGCTTAAGACTAGCGATGGAGACCCAGTACTTC,CASSLRLAMETQYF
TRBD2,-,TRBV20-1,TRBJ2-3,TGCAGTGCTTGGCTAGCGGGAGTCACAGATACGCAGTATTTT,CSAWLAGVTDTQYF
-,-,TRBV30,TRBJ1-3,TGTGCCTGCTCGGCAGGTGGAAACACCACATATTTT,CACSAGGNTTYF
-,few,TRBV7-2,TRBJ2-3,TGTGCCAGCAGCTTAGCGAAGATAGCTAGCACAGATACGCAGTATTTT,CASSLAKIASTDTQYF
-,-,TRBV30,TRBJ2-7,TGTGCCTGGACCAGAGGGACGGCAAGGGGGGACGAGCAGTACTTC,CAWTRGTARGDEQYF
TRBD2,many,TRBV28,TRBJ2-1,TGTGCCAGCAGTTTCTTAGCGGGGGGCTCCTACAATGAGCAGTTCTTC,CASSFLAGGSYNEQFF
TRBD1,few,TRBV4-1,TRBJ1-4,TGCGCCAGCATTACAGGGGTGGTTGGTGAAAAACTGTTTTTT,CASITGVVGEKLFF
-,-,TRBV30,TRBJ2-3,TGTGCCTGGAGTGTGCGGGCAACTAGCACAGATACGCAGTATTTT,CAWSVRATSTDTQYF
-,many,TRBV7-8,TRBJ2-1,TGTGCCAGCAGCCAACCAGAGGTCCGGTTCAATGAGCAGTTCTTC,CASSQPEVRFNEQFF
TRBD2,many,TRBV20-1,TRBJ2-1,TGCAGTGCTAGGGGGGTTACAAGCGGGAAAGGACACAATGAGCAGTTCTTC,CSARGVTSGKGHNEQFF
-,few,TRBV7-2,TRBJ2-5,TGTGCCAGCAGCTTAGATGGCAGCGGCCAAGAGACCCAGTACTTC,CASSLDGSGQETQYF
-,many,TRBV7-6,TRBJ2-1,TGTGCCAGCAGCTTAGGGGGGACTGTCAATGAGCAGTTCTTC,CASSLGGTVNEQFF
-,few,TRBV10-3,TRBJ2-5,TGTGCCATCAGTGCGGCCGGGCCAAAGGAAGAGACCCAGTACTTC,CAISAAGPKEETQYF
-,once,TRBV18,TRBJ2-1,TGTGCCAGCTCACCCTCCGGGTGGGCGCAGTTCTTC,CASSPSGWAQFF
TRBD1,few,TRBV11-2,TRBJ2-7,TGTGCCAGCAGCCAACCGGGACAGGGGGCGGAGCAGTACTTC,CASSQPGQGAEQYF
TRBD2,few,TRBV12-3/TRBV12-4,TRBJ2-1,TGTGCCAGCAGCACCCTAGCGGGAAGGGTAGGAAAGCAGTTCTTC,CASSTLAGRVGKQFF